The 32 T cell receptor beta chains below were found in one sample sequenced in a study of cytomegalovirus exposure and HLA in healthy donors. The PCR ran on 60 Vbeta and 13 Jbeta primers. Some clones are missing from TCRdb's copy, which holds only in-frame ones; the method was immunoSEQ multiplex PCR. The sample has about 40,000 clones, and its top ten clones hold 5.5% to 7%. Sequenced: PBMCs. These receptors came from a human donor in good health.

The chain carries TRBV6-1 and TRBJ1-2, with D maybe TRBD1 (5 bases). CDR1 is MNHNS and CDR2 is SASEGT in the germline V gene. Trimming cost V 8 bases and J 6 bases, with 16 bases left between them. The CDR3 consists of 13 residues. DNA of the CDR3: TGTGCCAGCGCCGCGATGGGGCAGAATGGCTACACCTTC. It codes for CASAAMGQNGYTF.

The chain employs TRBV4-1 and TRBJ1-1, with TRBD1 identical over 8 bases. Germline assignment: CDR1 MGHRA and CDR2 YSYEKL. The CDR3 runs 15 residues. The trim removed 2 bases at V and 1 base at J, leaving 3 bases unmatched. This chain's CDR3 is CASSQTGQGNTEAFF. DNA of the CDR3: TGCGCCAGCAGCCAAACAGGACAGGGGAACACTGAAGCTTTCTTT.

The chain combines TRBV5-5 with TRBJ1-5, with a possible D match to TRBD1 (6 bases). This CDR3 is built from 15 residues. With 1 base removed from V and 1 base from J, the gap between germline ends came to 9 bases. Germline V lookup: CDR1 SGHKS, CDR2 YYEKEE (reference sequence). CDR3 bases: TGTGCCAGCAGCTTGTCAACAGGGAGCAATCAGCCCCAGCATTTT. Protein: CASSLSTGSNQPQHF.

The V call is TRBV2, the J call TRBJ1-2; perhaps TRBD1 as D (5 bases). Germline lookup yields CDR1 SNHLY and CDR2 FYNNEI. The CDR3 totals 14 residues. Trimming shortened V by 6 bases and J by 0 bases, and 11 bases separated the two germline ends. The CDR3 nucleotides are TGTGCCAGCAGGCCAGGACAAGCTAACTATGGCTACACCTTC. It translates to CASRPGQANYGYTF. Supplemented by reference TRBV2 and TRBJ1-2, the full variable domain reads EPEVTQTPSHQVTQMGQEVILRCVPISNHLYFYWYRQILGQKVEFLVSFYNNEISEKSEIFDDQFSVERPDGSNFTLKIRSTKLEDSAMYFCASRPGQANYGYTFGSGTRLTVV.

The gene calls are TRBV19 and TRBJ2-1; D uncertain. The CDR3 sequence is 16 residues long. Germline V gene lookup returns CDR1 LNHDA and CDR2 SQIVND (reference sequence). The ends were cut back, 1 base at V and 6 bases at J, with 16 bases in the middle. CDR3 nucleotide sequence: TGTGCCAGTAGTATAGGTACGATCGAAGGAGCCAATGAGCAGTTCTTC. Translated: CASSIGTIEGANEQFF.

This chain connects TRBV12-5 to TRBJ1-2; D unclear. V gave up 5 bases and J gave up 4 bases, with 17 bases separating them. The length of the CDR3 is 15 residues. CDR1 LGHNT and CDR2 FRNRAP come from the germline V gene. Here the CDR3 DNA reads TGTGCTAGTGGTCCTAGCGGAGACAAGGCCTATGGCTACACCTTC. Residues: CASGPSGDKAYGYTF.

The chain combines TRBV5-1 with TRBJ2-5; a weak D match, TRBD2 (5 bases). Per the germline V gene, CDR1 is SGHRS and CDR2 is YFSETQ. The ends were cut back, 3 bases at V and 4 bases at J, with 13 bases in the middle. This CDR3 contains 14 residues. CDR3 protein: CASSSGKPRETQYF. The CDR3 bases are TGCGCCAGCAGCTCCGGGAAACCCCGAGAGACCCAGTACTTC.

The rearrangement links TRBV5-6 to TRBJ2-3, with 11 bases lining up with TRBD2. The CDR3 sequence is 18 residues long. Germline CDR1 is SGHDT and CDR2 is YYEEEE. The V and J ends lost 4 bases and 3 bases, in that order; junction bases with no gene match: 13. The CDR3 spells CASSDLNRLAGTTDTQYF. For the CDR3, the DNA is TGTGCCAGCAGCGACCTGAACAGACTAGCGGGGACAACAGATACGCAGTATTTT.

The chain has TRBV28 and TRBJ2-7; D remains unclear. Germline loops: CDR1 MDHEN, CDR2 SYDVKM. CDR3 length equals 13 residues. V shed 4 bases and J shed 0 bases, with 7 bases lying between them. In DNA, the CDR3 is TGTGCCAGCAGTTGGCCCCACTCCTACGAGCAGTACTTC. Translating it yields CASSWPHSYEQYF.

This chain uses TRBV6-1 with TRBJ1-2; TRBD1 matches 7 bases. The germline gives CDR1 MNHNS, CDR2 SASEGT. J lost 4 bases, V lost 0 bases, and 2 bases had no gene match. CDR3 length equals 14 residues. In DNA, the CDR3 is TGTGCCAGCAGTGAAGCCGGGACAGCCTATGGCTACACCTTC. It is translated as CASSEAGTAYGYTF.

The chain couples TRBV7-2 to TRBJ2-1; 10 positions agree with TRBD2. There are 16 residues in the CDR3. The germline gives CDR1 SGHTA, CDR2 FQGNSA. V dropped 1 base and J dropped 7; count of bases not matched to a gene: 7. The chain's CDR3 is CASSLDPAGGRNEQFF. The CDR3 nucleotides read TGTGCCAGCAGCTTAGATCCAGCGGGGGGGCGGAATGAGCAGTTCTTC.

Comment on this clone: The identical CDR3 is also encoded by other nucleotide sequences in the sample. This chain joins TRBV29-1 and TRBJ1-1; TRBD1 is a possible D gene (6 bases). The CDR3 is made up of 15 amino acids. CDR1 is SQVTM and CDR2 is ANQGSEA in the germline V gene. Trimming cost V 0 bases and J 6 bases, with 17 bases left between them. The chain's CDR3 is CSVEDLGRGSAEAFF. The CDR3 coding sequence is TGCAGCGTTGAAGATCTAGGAAGGGGGTCGGCTGAAGCTTTCTTT.

The chain carries TRBV7-9 and TRBJ1-1; D is possibly TRBD1 (5 bases). This CDR3 has 16 residues. CDR1 SEHNR and CDR2 FQNEAQ come from the germline V gene (reference sequence). V was shortened by 4 bases and J by 0 bases, with 15 bases between the two germline ends. CDR3 sequence reads: CASSSQGPGVNTEAFF. The CDR3 DNA sequence: TGTGCCAGCAGCTCTCAGGGTCCGGGTGTGAACACTGAAGCTTTCTTT.

This sequence joins TRBV29-1 and TRBJ1-2; D is undetermined. V was trimmed by 7 bases and J by 2 bases, leaving 14 bases between them. This CDR3 is built from 13 residues. Germline assignment: CDR1 SQVTM and CDR2 ANQGSEA. The CDR3 spells CSAVGNSNYGYTF. CDR3 DNA sequence: TGCAGCGCCGTCGGCAACAGCAACTATGGCTACACCTTC. Using reference TRBV29-1 and TRBJ1-2 for the parts outside the CDR3, the full variable domain is SAVISQKPSRDICQRGTSLTIQCQVDSQVTMMFWYRQQPGQSLTLIATANQGSEATYESGFVIDKFPISRPNLTFSTLTVSNMSPEDSSIYLCSAVGNSNYGYTFGSGTRLTVV.

This rearrangement joins TRBV6-5 to TRBJ2-7, with D possibly matching TRBD2 (6 bases). The CDR3 sequence is 14 residues long. Germline lookup yields CDR1 MNHEY and CDR2 SVGAGI. The V end lost 0 bases, the J end lost 5 bases, and 11 bases lay between the germline ends. This CDR3 reads CASSYSGGVDEQYF. As DNA, the CDR3 is TGTGCCAGCAGTTACTCGGGGGGAGTGGACGAGCAGTACTTC.

The genes are TRBV9 and TRBJ2-7, with 9 bases fitting TRBD1. With 3 bases clipped from V and 6 bases from J, the junction kept 13 bases outside the gene matches. Germline CDR1 reads SGDLS; CDR2 reads YYNGEE. The CDR3 has 16 residues. This chain's CDR3 is CASSAGRTGGIVEQYF. For the CDR3, the DNA is TGTGCCAGCAGCGCCGGAAGAACAGGGGGCATCGTCGAGCAGTACTTC.

V is TRBV7-6 and J is TRBJ2-7; perhaps TRBD1 as D (5 bases). V lost 5 bases and J lost 4, with 21 bases in between. CDR3 length: 16 amino acids. The germline V gene has CDR1 SGHVS and CDR2 FNYEAQ. The CDR3 sequence: CASSPGAGRVAYEQYF. CDR3 DNA: TGTGCCAGCAGCCCCGGAGCCGGCAGGGTGGCGTACGAGCAGTACTTC.

The chain combines TRBV7-9 with TRBJ2-3; D unresolved. The germline CDR1 and CDR2 sequences are SEHNR and FQNEAQ (reference sequence). Deletions cut 1 base from V and 6 bases from J, with 8 bases between. This CDR3 contains 13 residues. The CDR3 DNA follows: TGTGCCAGCAGCTTAGTTGCCGCGGATACGCAGTATTTT. Amino acids: CASSLVAADTQYF.

The chain carries TRBV11-2 and TRBJ1-1; D remains ambiguous. Trimming cost V 1 base and J 1 base, with 7 bases left between them. Looked up from germline, CDR1 is SGHAT and CDR2 is FQNNGV. The CDR3 loop spans 14 amino acids. The CDR3 is CASSLGVPNTEAFF. CDR3 sequence (DNA): TGTGCCAGCAGCTTAGGAGTCCCGAACACTGAAGCTTTCTTT. Together with reference TRBV11-2 and TRBJ1-1, the CDR3 gives the full variable domain: EAGVAQSPRYKIIEKRQSVAFWCNPISGHATLYWYQQILGQGPKLLIQFQNNGVVDDSQLPKDRFSAERLKGVDSTLKIQPAKLEDSAVYLCASSLGVPNTEAFFGQGTRLTVV.

V and J are TRBV14 and TRBJ2-1; D call uncertain. The CDR3 is made up of 12 amino acids. CDR1 is SGHDN and CDR2 is FVKESK in the germline V gene. With 4 bases removed from V and 2 bases from J, the gap between germline ends came to 3 bases. The CDR3 is CASSPAYNEQFF. The CDR3 DNA follows: TGTGCCAGCAGCCCTGCCTACAATGAGCAGTTCTTC. Full variable domain (rest looked up from reference TRBV14 and TRBJ2-1): EAGVTQFPSHSVIEKGQTVTLRCDPISGHDNLYWYRRVMGKEIKFLLHFVKESKQDESGMPNNRFLAERTGGTYSTLKVQPAELEDSGVYFCASSPAYNEQFFGPGTRLTVL.

The V and J genes are TRBV4-1 and TRBJ1-3; no reliable D call. The CDR3 totals 13 residues. Germline CDR1 is MGHRA and CDR2 is YSYEKL. Trimming left V 4 bases short and J 4 bases short, with 8 bases between. Here the CDR3 reads CASSPPQGNTIYF. CDR3 nucleotide sequence: TGCGCCAGCAGCCCACCCCAGGGAAACACCATATATTTT.

The rearrangement joins TRBV29-1 to TRBJ2-1, with 8 nucleotides matching TRBD1. The CDR3 is 14 amino acids. V shed 6 bases, J shed 5 bases, and the junction held 9 bases outside the gene matches. Looked up from germline, CDR1 is SQVTM and CDR2 is ANQGSEA. The CDR3 nucleotides read TGCAGCGTGGCTAGAGGACAGGGCGACAATGAGCAGTTCTTC. The encoded protein is CSVARGQGDNEQFF.

The chain carries TRBV5-1 and TRBJ1-1, with 7 bases fitting TRBD1. Germline CDR1 is SGHRS and CDR2 is YFSETQ. This CDR3 comprises 13 residues. The V segment lost 4 bases and the J segment 3 bases; nucleotides outside the gene matches: 3. CDR3 in DNA: TGCGCCAGCAGCCTGACAGGGTACACTGAAGCTTTCTTT. This encodes CASSLTGYTEAFF.

This sequence joins TRBV5-4 and TRBJ1-2; TRBD1 might be the D (6 bases). The V gene lost 4 bases and the J gene lost 3 bases, with 13 bases spanning the gap. Germline CDR1 and CDR2: SGHNT and YYREEE (reference sequence). There are 14 residues in the CDR3. CDR3 protein: CASSAKGVYYGYTF. CDR3 DNA sequence: TGTGCCAGCAGCGCAAAGGGGGTTTACTATGGCTACACCTTC. The whole variable domain, filled in from reference TRBV5-4 and TRBJ1-2, reads ETGVTQSPTHLIKTRGQQVTLRCSSQSGHNTVSWYQQALGQGPQFIFQYYREEENGRGNFPPRFSGLQFPNYSSELNVNALELDDSALYLCASSAKGVYYGYTFGSGTRLTVV.

The chain joins TRBV7-9 to TRBJ2-7; possibly TRBD2 for D (6 bases). Germline V gives CDR1 SEHNR, CDR2 FQNEAQ (reference sequence). This CDR3 is built from 15 residues. V shed 3 bases and J shed 6 bases, with 18 bases lying between them. The CDR3 DNA reads TGTGCCAGCAGCTTGACCGTGGATCGGGGGTTCGAGCAGTACTTC. Residues: CASSLTVDRGFEQYF.

The chain links TRBV7-7 to TRBJ2-5, with 13 bases fitting TRBD2. Germline CDR1 SSHAT, CDR2 FNYEAQ (reference sequence). V lost 6 bases and J lost 5; bases outside the gene matches: 6. This CDR3 has 15 amino acids. The CDR3 DNA follows: TGTGCCAGCAGTCGGACTAGCGGGGGTGTTGAGACCCAGTACTTC. This codes for CASSRTSGGVETQYF. The variable domain in full, completed from reference TRBV7-7 and TRBJ2-5, reads GAGVSQSPRYKVTKRGQDVTLRCDPISSHATLYWYQQALGQGPEFLTYFNYEAQPDKSGLPSDRFSAERPEGSISTLTIQRTEQRDSAMYRCASSRTSGGVETQYFGPGTRLLVL.

The chain combines TRBV7-3 with TRBJ2-6; weak D call: TRBD1 (6 bases). The CDR3 runs 17 residues. The germline CDR1 and CDR2 sequences are SGHTA and FQGTGA. V lost 5 bases, J lost 3 bases, and 17 bases lay in between. DNA for the CDR3: TGTGCCAGCAGCCCACAGGGAAGGCTCCTTGGGGCCAACGTCCTGACTTTC. This gives the protein CASSPQGRLLGANVLTF.

The genes are TRBV7-3 and TRBJ1-1; D not resolved. V lost 0 bases and J lost 0, with 5 bases in between. The CDR3 extends over 14 amino acids. Germline-derived CDR1 and CDR2 are SGHTA and FQGTGA. In nucleotides, the CDR3 is TGTGCCAGCAGCTTAACCCGTATGAACACTGAAGCTTTCTTT. Translating gives CASSLTRMNTEAFF.

The chain uses TRBV5-6 and TRBJ1-3, with TRBD1 as a possible D gene (5 bases). Germline assignment: CDR1 SGHDT and CDR2 YYEEEE. CDR3 length equals 14 residues. The V end was cut by 7 bases, the J end by 4 bases, with 15 bases between. CDR3 region: CASDSGGSGNTIYF. The CDR3 DNA sequence: TGTGCCAGCGACTCGGGGGGGTCCGGAAACACCATATATTTT.

The chain employs TRBV6-1 and TRBJ1-3, with no clear D. Germline CDR1 MNHNS, CDR2 SASEGT. The CDR3 length is 14 residues. V was clipped by 4 bases and J by 5 bases, with 12 bases between them. CDR3 loop: CASSVESGRNTIYF. The DNA of the CDR3 is TGTGCCAGCAGTGTTGAAAGCGGGAGAAACACCATATATTTT.

The chain joins TRBV11-2 to TRBJ1-1; D ambiguous. The CDR3 spans 14 residues. The V gene lost 5 bases and the J gene lost 9 bases, with 19 bases spanning the gap. Looked up from germline, CDR1 is SGHAT and CDR2 is FQNNGV. The CDR3 loop is CASSKERGDVKAFF. For the CDR3, the DNA is TGTGCCAGCAGCAAAGAACGAGGTGACGTCAAAGCTTTCTTT.

The chain couples TRBV5-1 to TRBJ2-6; D is possibly TRBD1 (7 bases). Germline lookup yields CDR1 SGHRS and CDR2 YFSETQ. This CDR3 region has 16 residues. Trimming took 4 bases from V and 4 from J, leaving 15 bases between them. In nucleotides, the CDR3 is TGCGCCAGCAGCGCGGGACAGTTCGCCGGGGCCAACGTCCTGACTTTC. Translating gives CASSAGQFAGANVLTF. Complete variable domain (other parts from reference TRBV5-1 and TRBJ2-6): KAGVTQTPRYLIKTRGQQVTLSCSPISGHRSVSWYQQTPGQGLQFLFEYFSETQRNKGNFPGRFSGRQFSNSRSEMNVSTLELGDSALYLCASSAGQFAGANVLTFGAGSRLTVL.